This T cell receptor (beta chain) was captured in a study of cytomegalovirus exposure and HLA in healthy donors. Study conclusions and caveats: Trimming of TCR beta V- and J-genes showed a link, identified in a later analysis, to a missense DCLRE1C variant.

Primers included in the PCR were 60 Vbeta and 13 Jbeta primers. Profiled with immunoSEQ multiplex PCR; TCRdb holds only in-frame clones, not every one. The repertoire has about 150,000 clones, 65% to 85% of them found once; the top ten carry about 4%. The CDR3 length is 18 residues. V trimming: 2 bases; J trimming: 2 bases; junction bases outside the gene matches: 14. Germline V lookup: CDR1 SGHTA, CDR2 FQGTGA. The donors were healthy bone marrow donors. Comments on this clone: What it recognizes is unknown.

Sequencing used PBMCs. The chain joins TRBV7-3 to TRBJ2-5; 7 bases match TRBD1. The sequence came from a male donor in good health and CMV-seronegative. CDR3 nucleotide sequence: TGTGCCAGCAGCTTATTACCGGACAGGACCGGGGCTCAAGAGACCCAGTACTTC. This gives the protein CASSLLPDRTGAQETQYF.